This TCR beta chain was identified in a study of molecular identifiers for immune sequencing clone quantification. Bulk TCR library preparation followed previously described methods with listed TCR primers. TCRdb passed the PCR reads through MiXCR, listing each CDR3 protein once. The table includes under 600,000 distinct CDR3 sequences, roughly 26% detected once. Between about 19,000 and 1,100,000 sorted cells, with 10%, 30% or 50% RNA, yielded naive CD8 libraries. Sorting defined naive CD8 T cells as CD8+CD4-CCR7+CD45RA+. This CDR3 comprises 16 residues. CDR1 is SNHLY, CDR2 FYNNEI, per germline. Trimming took 5 bases from V and 4 from J; bases not matched to a gene: 11.

The chain has TRBV2 and TRBJ2-7; 10 nucleotides agree with TRBD1. Sequencing used naive CD8+ T cells from blood, with Jurkat cell RNA spiked in. Subset defined: FACS-sorted CD8+CD4-CCR7+CD45RA+ naive T cells. This receptor was identified in a human donor in good health. Some libraries in this study had Jurkat cell RNA spiked in. CDR3 DNA: TGTGCCAGCAGTTTCCCGGGGACAGGGGTGTCGTACGAGCAGTACTTC. It is translated as CASSFPGTGVSYEQYF.